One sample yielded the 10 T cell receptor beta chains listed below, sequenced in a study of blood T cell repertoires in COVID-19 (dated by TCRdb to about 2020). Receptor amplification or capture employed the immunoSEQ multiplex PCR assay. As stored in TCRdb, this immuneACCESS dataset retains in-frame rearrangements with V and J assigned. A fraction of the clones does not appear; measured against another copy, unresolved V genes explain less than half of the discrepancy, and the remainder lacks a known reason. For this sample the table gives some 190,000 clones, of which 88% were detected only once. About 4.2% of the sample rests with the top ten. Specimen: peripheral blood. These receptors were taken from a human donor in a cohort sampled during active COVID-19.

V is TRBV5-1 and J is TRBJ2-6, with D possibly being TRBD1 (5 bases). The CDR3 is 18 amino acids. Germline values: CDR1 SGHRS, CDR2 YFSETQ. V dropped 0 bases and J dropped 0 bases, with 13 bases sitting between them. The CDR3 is CASSLDGALSSGANVLTF. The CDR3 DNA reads TGCGCCAGCAGCTTGGATGGGGCTCTAAGCTCTGGGGCCAACGTCCTGACTTTC.

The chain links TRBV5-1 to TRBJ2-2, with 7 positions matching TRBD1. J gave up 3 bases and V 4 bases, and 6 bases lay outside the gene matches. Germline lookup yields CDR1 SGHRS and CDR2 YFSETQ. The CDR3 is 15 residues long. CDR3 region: CASSVRDRHTGELFF. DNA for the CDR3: TGCGCCAGCAGCGTCCGGGACAGACACACCGGGGAGCTGTTTTTT.

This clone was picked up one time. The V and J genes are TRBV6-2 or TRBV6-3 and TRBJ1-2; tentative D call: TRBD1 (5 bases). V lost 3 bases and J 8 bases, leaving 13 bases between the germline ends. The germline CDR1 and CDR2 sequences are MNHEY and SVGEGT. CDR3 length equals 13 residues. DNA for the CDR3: TGTGCCAGCAGTTATGGCCCCCCAGGGGGCTACACCTTC. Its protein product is CASSYGPPGGYTF.

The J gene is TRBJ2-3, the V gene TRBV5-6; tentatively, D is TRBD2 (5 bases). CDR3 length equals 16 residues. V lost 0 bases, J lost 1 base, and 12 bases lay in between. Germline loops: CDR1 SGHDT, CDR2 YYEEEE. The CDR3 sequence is CASSLVGARGTDTQYF. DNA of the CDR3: TGTGCCAGCAGCTTGGTGGGTGCGAGGGGCACAGATACGCAGTATTTT. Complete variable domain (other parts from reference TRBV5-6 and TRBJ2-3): DAGVTQSPTHLIKTRGQQVTLRCSPKSGHDTVSWYQQALGQGPQFIFQYYEEEERQRGNFPDRFSGHQFPNYSSELNVNALLLGDSALYLCASSLVGARGTDTQYFGPGTRLTVL.

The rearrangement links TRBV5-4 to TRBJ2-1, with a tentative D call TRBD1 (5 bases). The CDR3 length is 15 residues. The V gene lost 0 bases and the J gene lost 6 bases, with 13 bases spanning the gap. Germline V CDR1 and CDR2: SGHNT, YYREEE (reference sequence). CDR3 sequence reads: CASSLGSTGLNEQFF. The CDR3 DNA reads TGTGCCAGCAGCTTGGGCAGCACAGGCCTCAATGAGCAGTTCTTC.

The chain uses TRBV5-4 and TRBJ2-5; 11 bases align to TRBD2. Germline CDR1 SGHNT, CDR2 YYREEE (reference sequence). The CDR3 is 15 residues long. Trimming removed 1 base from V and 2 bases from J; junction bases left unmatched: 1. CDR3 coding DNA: TGTGCCAGCAGCTTGCGACTAGCGGGGCAAGAGACCCAGTACTTC. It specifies CASSLRLAGQETQYF. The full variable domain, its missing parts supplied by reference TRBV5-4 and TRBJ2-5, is ETGVTQSPTHLIKTRGQQVTLRCSSQSGHNTVSWYQQALGQGPQFIFQYYREEENGRGNFPPRFSGLQFPNYSSELNVNALELDDSALYLCASSLRLAGQETQYFGPGTRLLVL.

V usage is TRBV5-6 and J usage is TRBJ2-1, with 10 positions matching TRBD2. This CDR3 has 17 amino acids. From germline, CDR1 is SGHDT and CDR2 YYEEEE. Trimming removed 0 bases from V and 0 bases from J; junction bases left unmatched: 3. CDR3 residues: CASSLVTSGNSYNEQFF. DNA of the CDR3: TGTGCCAGCAGCTTGGTCACTAGCGGGAACTCCTACAATGAGCAGTTCTTC. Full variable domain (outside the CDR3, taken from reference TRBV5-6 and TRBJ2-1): DAGVTQSPTHLIKTRGQQVTLRCSPKSGHDTVSWYQQALGQGPQFIFQYYEEEERQRGNFPDRFSGHQFPNYSSELNVNALLLGDSALYLCASSLVTSGNSYNEQFFGPGTRLTVL.

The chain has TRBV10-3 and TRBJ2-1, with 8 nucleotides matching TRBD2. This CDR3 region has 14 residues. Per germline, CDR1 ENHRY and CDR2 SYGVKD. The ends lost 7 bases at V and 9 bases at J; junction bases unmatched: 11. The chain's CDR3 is CAINRERETGEQFF. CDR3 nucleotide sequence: TGTGCCATCAACCGGGAGCGGGAGACGGGTGAGCAGTTCTTC.

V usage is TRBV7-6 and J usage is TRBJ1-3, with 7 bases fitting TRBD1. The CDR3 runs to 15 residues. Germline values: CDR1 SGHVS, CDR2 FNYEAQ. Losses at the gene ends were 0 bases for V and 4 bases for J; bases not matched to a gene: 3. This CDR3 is CASSLAHRGGNTIYF. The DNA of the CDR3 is TGTGCCAGCAGCTTAGCGCACAGGGGAGGAAACACCATATATTTT.

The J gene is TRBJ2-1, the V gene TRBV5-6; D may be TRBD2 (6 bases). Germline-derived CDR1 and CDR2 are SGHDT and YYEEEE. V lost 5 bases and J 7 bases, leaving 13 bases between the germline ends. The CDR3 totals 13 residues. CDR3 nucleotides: TGTGCCAGCAGTATAGTTGGGGGGAATGAGCAGTTCTTC. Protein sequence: CASSIVGGNEQFF.